This T cell receptor (beta chain) was documented in a study of T cell changes during pregnancy in multiple sclerosis. Looked up from germline, CDR1 is MNHEY and CDR2 is SMNVEV (reference sequence). The CDR3 has 15 residues. Trimming took off 7 bases at V and 6 bases at J, with 18 bases between the two ends. Libraries were prepared by immunoSEQ multiplex PCR; TCRdb keeps only in-frame clonotypes and omits some of them. Among tens of thousands of clones listed, roughly 90% were seen once. This rearrangement joins TRBV27 to TRBJ2-2; D perhaps matches TRBD2 (6 bases). The sample here was peripheral blood, taken after pregnancy. The sequence was obtained from a female donor in good health, enrolled as a control in a pregnancy study. CDR3 bases: TGTGCCAGCAAACCCGGGACTGGCGCCGCCGGGGAGCTGTTTTTT. Protein: CASKPGTGAAGELFF.